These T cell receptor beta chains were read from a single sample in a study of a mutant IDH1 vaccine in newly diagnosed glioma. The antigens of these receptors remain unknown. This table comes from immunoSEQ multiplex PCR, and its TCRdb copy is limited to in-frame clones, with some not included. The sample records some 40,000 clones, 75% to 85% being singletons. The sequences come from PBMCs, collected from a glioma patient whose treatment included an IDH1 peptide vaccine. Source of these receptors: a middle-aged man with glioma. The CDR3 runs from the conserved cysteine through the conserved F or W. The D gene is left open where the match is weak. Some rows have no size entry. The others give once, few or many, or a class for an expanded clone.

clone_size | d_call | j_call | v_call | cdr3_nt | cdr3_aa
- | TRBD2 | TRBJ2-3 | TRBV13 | TGTGCCAGCAGCCGCCGACTAGCGGGGGATACGCAGTATTTT | CASSRRLAGDTQYF
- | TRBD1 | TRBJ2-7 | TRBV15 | TGTGCCACCAGCAGAGGCGCCGGGACAGGGATCTTC | CATSRGAGTGIF
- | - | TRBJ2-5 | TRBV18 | TGTGCCAGCTCAGCCGGGACCGGGTTGCGGGAGACCCAGTACTTC | CASSAGTGLRETQYF
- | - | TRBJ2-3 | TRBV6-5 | TGTGCCAGCAGAGAGGGCCCTACGCGCACGCAGTATTTT | CASREGPTRTQYF
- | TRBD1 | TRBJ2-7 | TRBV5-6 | TGTGCCAGCAGCTTGGCCGGTTTGACAGGGGGCATCTACGAGCAGTACTTC | CASSLAGLTGGIYEQYF
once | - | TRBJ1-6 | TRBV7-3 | TGTGCCAGCAGCTTGGAACAGTTAGGTTCACCCCTCCACTTT | CASSLEQLGSPLHF
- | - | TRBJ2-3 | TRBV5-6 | TGTGCCAGCAGCTTGAACGGGGTAGGCACAGATACGCAGTATTTT | CASSLNGVGTDTQYF
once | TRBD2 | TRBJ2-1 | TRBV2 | TGTGCCAGCAGTGGTAGCGGGAGCCTCGGCAATGAGCAGTTCTTC | CASSGSGSLGNEQFF
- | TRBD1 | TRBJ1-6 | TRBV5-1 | TGCGCCAGCAGCTCACGGGACAGGGGCAGCTCCTATAATTCACCCCTCCACTTT | CASSSRDRGSSYNSPLHF
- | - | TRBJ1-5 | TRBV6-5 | TGTGCCAGCTCCGGAGGCAGGGAGAGGGATCAGCCCCAGCATTTT | CASSGGRERDQPQHF
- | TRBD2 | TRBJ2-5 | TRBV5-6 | TGTGCCAGCAGCTCTCAGCGGGGGGCCAAACAAGAGACCCAGTACTTC | CASSSQRGAKQETQYF
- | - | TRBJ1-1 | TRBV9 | TGTGCCAGCAGCGTAGGAGGGACAACTGAAGCTTTCTTT | CASSVGGTTEAFF
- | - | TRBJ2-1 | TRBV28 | TGTGCCAGCAGTTTGCCGGGAGCCTCCTACAATGAGCAGTTCTTC | CASSLPGASYNEQFF
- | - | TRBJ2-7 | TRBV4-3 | TGCGCCAGCAGCCAAGATAGGCACAGGGCGAACGAGCAGTACTTC | CASSQDRHRANEQYF
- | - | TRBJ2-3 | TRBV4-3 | TGCGCCAGCAGCCAAGACTCGAGGCCGGATACGCAGTATTTT | CASSQDSRPDTQYF
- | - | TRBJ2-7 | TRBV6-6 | TGTGCCAGCAGTTACGGGGGGAACGAGCAGTACTTC | CASSYGGNEQYF
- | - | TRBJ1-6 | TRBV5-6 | TGTGCCAGCAGCCCGGGGGCGAGACCCCTGACGGATTCACCCCTCCACTTT | CASSPGARPLTDSPLHF
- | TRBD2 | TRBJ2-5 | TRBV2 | TGTGCCAGCTCTGGACTAGCGATTTCTACTTGGGGAGAGACCCAGTACTTC | CASSGLAISTWGETQYF
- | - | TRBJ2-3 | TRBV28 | TGTGCCAGCAACGGGGCGCCGGATACGCAGTATTTT | CASNGAPDTQYF
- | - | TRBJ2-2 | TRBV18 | TGTGCCAGCTCCCAAGAAAGGACAGACCTCACCGGGGAGCTGTTTTTT | CASSQERTDLTGELFF
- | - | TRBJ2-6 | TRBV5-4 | TGTGCCAGCAGCTTGGGAGGGACTGGGGCCAACGTCCTGACTTTC | CASSLGGTGANVLTF
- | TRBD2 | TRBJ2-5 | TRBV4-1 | TGCGCCAGCAGCCAAGAAGGTATAGCGGGACAAGAGACCCAGTACTTC | CASSQEGIAGQETQYF
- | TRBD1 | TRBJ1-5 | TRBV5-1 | TGCGCCAGCAGCTGGACAGGGCCCAATCAGCCCCAGCATTTT | CASSWTGPNQPQHF
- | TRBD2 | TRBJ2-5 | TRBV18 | TGTGCCAGCTCACCGGAAAGTTGGGGGAGGGGTCAAGAGACCCAGTACTTC | CASSPESWGRGQETQYF
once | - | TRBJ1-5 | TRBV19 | TGTGCCACCAATGACAGGAGCAATCAGCCCCAGCATTTT | CATNDRSNQPQHF